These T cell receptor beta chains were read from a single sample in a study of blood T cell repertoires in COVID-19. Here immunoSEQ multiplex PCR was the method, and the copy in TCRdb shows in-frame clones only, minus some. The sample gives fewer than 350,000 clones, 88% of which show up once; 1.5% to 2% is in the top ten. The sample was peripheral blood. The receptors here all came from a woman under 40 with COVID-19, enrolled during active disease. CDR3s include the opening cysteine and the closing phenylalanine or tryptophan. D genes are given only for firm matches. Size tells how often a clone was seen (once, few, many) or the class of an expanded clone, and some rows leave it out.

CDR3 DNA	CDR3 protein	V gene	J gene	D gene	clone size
TGTGCCAGCAGCCCGGGGACAGCGAACACTGAAGCTTTCTTT	CASSPGTANTEAFF	TRBV7-8	TRBJ1-1	TRBD1	once
TGTGCCAGCAGCTCCCAGGCGAGCTCCTACGAGCAGTACTTC	CASSSQASSYEQYF	TRBV7-9	TRBJ2-7	.	.
TGTGCCAGCGAAACCGGGACAGGGGTCTACGAGCAGTACTTC	CASETGTGVYEQYF	TRBV28	TRBJ2-7	TRBD1	.
TGCGCCAGCAGCCAGGGGGCCACCCCCTCTAATGAAAAACTGTTTTTT	CASSQGATPSNEKLFF	TRBV5-1	TRBJ1-4	TRBD1	.
TGTGCCAGTAGTATGAAGGCTAGCGGGCTTAGCACAGATACGCAGTATTTT	CASSMKASGLSTDTQYF	TRBV19	TRBJ2-3	TRBD2	.
TGTGCCAGTAGTGACCCCCAGGGGACAACCTCTGGAAACACCATATATTTT	CASSDPQGTTSGNTIYF	TRBV19	TRBJ1-3	.	.
TGTGCCAGCAGCTCCACCCCTAGGCGGCTAGCGGGGGTAGAGACCCAGTACTTC	CASSSTPRRLAGVETQYF	TRBV7-2	TRBJ2-5	TRBD2	.
TGTGCCAGCAGCCAAGATCTAACGGGCAGGGCTTTGAACACTGAAGCTTTCTTT	CASSQDLTGRALNTEAFF	TRBV3-1/TRBV3-2	TRBJ1-1	.	.
TGTGCCAGTAGTATCCGACATAACTATGGCTACACCTTC	CASSIRHNYGYTF	TRBV19	TRBJ1-2	.	.
TGCAGCGTTGGACGGGCAACTAATGAAAAACTGTTTTTT	CSVGRATNEKLFF	TRBV29-1	TRBJ1-4	.	.
TGCGCCAGCAGTCCAGAAGGGGCCGGGACCCAGTACTTC	CASSPEGAGTQYF	TRBV5-1	TRBJ2-5	.	.
TGTGCCAGCTCACCAACAGCGGTCTCTGGAAACACCATATATTTT	CASSPTAVSGNTIYF	TRBV18	TRBJ1-3	.	.
TGTGCCAGCAGCTTGATTCCTCTCTCTGGAAACACCATATATTTT	CASSLIPLSGNTIYF	TRBV5-5	TRBJ1-3	.	.
TGTGCCAGCAGTGCCACTACTCACGACCTAGATGGCTACACCTTC	CASSATTHDLDGYTF	TRBV2	TRBJ1-2	.	.
TGTGCCAGCAGTTTGACAGTTAGCAATCAGCCCCAGCATTTT	CASSLTVSNQPQHF	TRBV2	TRBJ1-5	.	.
TGTGCCAGCAGTTTTGGTCTACGGAACAGGGGGCTCTACGAGCAGTACTTC	CASSFGLRNRGLYEQYF	TRBV27	TRBJ2-7	TRBD1	.
TGTGCCAGCAGCCAAGGGGCCGGGAACACCGGGGAGCTGTTTTTT	CASSQGAGNTGELFF	TRBV3-1/TRBV3-2	TRBJ2-2	.	.
TGTGCCAGTAGTATGCCTTTTGTGAGGCGGAACACTGAAGCTTTCTTT	CASSMPFVRRNTEAFF	TRBV19	TRBJ1-1	.	once
TGTGCCAGCAGCCCCAGACTAGCGGGGGGTCAAGATACGCAGTATTTT	CASSPRLAGGQDTQYF	TRBV11-3	TRBJ2-3	TRBD2	.
TGTGCCAGCAGCCTGGGGGGTGGCTACACCTTC	CASSLGGGYTF	TRBV3-1/TRBV3-2	TRBJ1-2	.	.
TGTGCCAGCACCCCCGCGGAGAACACTGAAGCTTTCTTT	CASTPAENTEAFF	TRBV6-5	TRBJ1-1	.	.
TGTGCCTGGTCCAGGGGGAACTATGGCTACACCTTC	CAWSRGNYGYTF	TRBV30	TRBJ1-2	TRBD1	.
TGTGCCAGTAGTATAGATCGCAGGGCGGGGTACCAAGAGACCCAGTACTTC	CASSIDRRAGYQETQYF	TRBV19	TRBJ2-5	.	.
TGTGCCAGCAGACGGGACTCCGGAACGGACATTCAGTACTTC	CASRRDSGTDIQYF	TRBV2	TRBJ2-4	.	.
TGTGCCAGCACCGAAGAGACAGGTCGGTGGCAGAAAGAGACCCAGTACTTC	CASTEETGRWQKETQYF	TRBV11-3	TRBJ2-5	.	.
TGTGCCATCAGTGAGTCGATGGGGTCTAGCGGGGGGAACAATGAGCAGTTCTTC	CAISESMGSSGGNNEQFF	TRBV10-3	TRBJ2-1	TRBD2	.
TGTGCCAGCAGCTTAGCGAGCGGGGGCCCCTACAATGAGCAGTTCTTC	CASSLASGGPYNEQFF	TRBV7-6	TRBJ2-1	TRBD2	.
TGTGCCAGCAGCCCCTCCGGGACAGGGGGCGCGGGTGGCTACACCTTC	CASSPSGTGGAGGYTF	TRBV5-4	TRBJ1-2	TRBD1	once
TGTGCCAGCAGCGGGGAGTTGTCGATGAACACTGAAGCTTTCTTT	CASSGELSMNTEAFF	TRBV7-9	TRBJ1-1	.	.
TGCGCCAGCAGTAGTGCCCAAGCCGACTACAATGAGCAGTTCTTC	CASSSAQADYNEQFF	TRBV5-1	TRBJ2-1	.	.
TGTGCCAGCAGTCCTCCCGGGGGAGGAATTAACACCGGGGAGCTGTTTTTT	CASSPPGGGINTGELFF	TRBV6-6	TRBJ2-2	.	.